Listed here are 15 T cell receptor beta chains from one sample, sequenced in a study of blood T cells in healthy people across ages (dated by TCRdb to the mid-2010s). Libraries were prepared through 5' RACE. The reads were generated on an Illumina HiSeq 2500. A second PCR of 7 to 11 cycles was performed with a sample-barcoded 5' primer and a J-beta primer mix. TCRdb ran its own pipeline on the public reads, namely fastp trimming at Q25 and MiXCR clone calling, and kept in-frame beta chains. When rows share a CDR3 protein, they turn into one entry using the most common DNA and genes. Here the sample has hundreds of thousands of distinct CDR3 sequences; less than 35% occur a single time. The ten largest clones represent around 16% of the sample. Material: blood. These TCRs come from a woman older than 75 in good health.

In its sample, this clonotype was seen a few times. The chain employs TRBV12-3 or TRBV12-4 and TRBJ2-3, with TRBD2 matching over 7 bases. V was pared by 0 bases and J by 0 bases, with 3 bases of the junction left unmatched. The CDR3 runs to 16 residues. The CDR3 coding sequence is TGTGCCAGCAGTTTAGCCACTAGCGTGAGCACAGATACGCAGTATTTT. It yields the protein CASSLATSVSTDTQYF.

The sample holds many counts of this clonotype. The rearrangement links TRBV6-1 to TRBJ2-5, with D perhaps TRBD1 (6 bases). The DNA end is more similar to TRBJ2-7, so the J call may be wrong. CDR3 length: 14 amino acids. The germline V gene has CDR1 MNHNS and CDR2 SASEGT. Written as DNA, the CDR3 is TGTGCCAGCAGTGAAAAATGGGGGCTCGACGAGCAGTACTTC. Translated: CASSEKWGLDEQYF.

This chain connects TRBV19 to TRBJ2-1; the D gene is possibly TRBD1 (6 bases). Trimming took off 6 bases at V and 2 bases at J, with 11 bases between the two ends. Per the germline V gene, CDR1 is LNHDA and CDR2 is SQIVND (reference sequence). The length of the CDR3 is 14 residues. The CDR3 DNA reads as TGTGCCAGTAGCACGGGGACACCCTACAATGAGCAGTTCTTC. As protein: CASSTGTPYNEQFF.

Remarks on this clonotype: A much larger clonotype is one base distant, so this may be a read error. The final CDR3 position lacks the conserved phenylalanine or tryptophan, pointing to a likely read error. The rearrangement uses TRBV2 and TRBJ2-5, with 9 nucleotides matching TRBD1. The CDR3 sequence is 15 residues long. Germline V gene lookup returns CDR1 SNHLY and CDR2 FYNNEI. V lost 5 bases and J lost 0; bases outside the gene matches: 4. CDR3 bases: TGTGCCAGCAGTTGGACAGGGGCCTACCAAGAGACCCAGTACGTC. Its protein product is CASSWTGAYQETQYV.

The sample holds one count of this clonotype. The chain combines TRBV18 with TRBJ1-2; D perhaps matches TRBD1 (6 bases). CDR3 length equals 18 residues. CDR1 KGHSH and CDR2 LQKENI come from the germline V gene. V lost 5 bases, J lost 1 base, and 23 bases lay in between. The chain's CDR3 is CASSTAPGTLESNYGYTF. The CDR3 DNA sequence: TGTGCCAGCTCAACAGCCCCCGGGACACTAGAAAGTAACTATGGCTACACCTTC. The entire variable domain, with the rest obtained from reference TRBV18 and TRBJ1-2, is as follows: NAGVMQNPRHLVRRRGQEARLRCSPMKGHSHVYWYRQLPEEGLKFMVYLQKENIIDESGMPKERFSAEFPKEGPSILRIQQVVRGDSAAYFCASSTAPGTLESNYGYTFGSGTRLTVV.

About this clonotype: One end of the junction varies from germline; a read error may be responsible. The V call is TRBV6-5, the J call TRBJ2-1; possibly TRBD2 for D (5 bases). Germline V gene data show CDR1 as MNHEY and CDR2 as SVGAGI. The CDR3 has 13 amino acids. The CDR3: CAGSYSLASGEFF. CDR3 bases: TGTGCCGGCAGTTACTCGCTTGCCTCCGGGGAGTTCTTC.

This clonotype was seen a few times. J is TRBJ1-5 and V is TRBV5-5, with 12 bases aligning to TRBD1. CDR3 length: 17 amino acids. V shed 2 bases and J 6 bases; nucleotides not matched to a gene: 9. Germline loops: CDR1 SGHKS, CDR2 YYEKEE (reference sequence). CDR3 loop: CASSFSTGTGGTQPQHF. The CDR3 nucleotides are TGTGCCAGCAGCTTTTCCACCGGGACAGGGGGCACTCAGCCCCAGCATTTT. Full variable domain (rest looked up from reference TRBV5-5 and TRBJ1-5): DAGVTQSPTHLIKTRGQQVTLRCSPISGHKSVSWYQQVLGQGPQFIFQYYEKEERGRGNFPDRFSARQFPNYSSELNVNALLLGDSALYLCASSFSTGTGGTQPQHFGDGTRLSIL.

Ten or more counts support this clonotype. This chain connects TRBV28 to TRBJ2-7; no clear D gene. Germline CDR1 is MDHEN and CDR2 is SYDVKM. The CDR3 loop spans 13 amino acids. The V and J ends lost 1 base and 6 bases respectively, with 10 bases between them. CDR3 DNA sequence: TGTGCCAGCAGTTTATCCGGCAGGAGCGAGCAGTACTTC. Residues: CASSLSGRSEQYF.

This clonotype was detected many times. The V call is TRBV7-2, the J call TRBJ2-1; TRBD2 is a possible D gene (5 bases). The germline gives CDR1 SGHTA, CDR2 FQGNSA. There are 16 residues in the CDR3. Trimming left V 5 bases short and J 3 bases short, with 17 bases between. CDR3 in amino acids: CASSLVGGSYYNEQFF. CDR3 nucleotide sequence: TGTGCCAGCAGCCTCGTGGGCGGGTCCTACTACAATGAGCAGTTCTTC.

About this clonotype: Relative to the germline gene, one junction end is altered; a read error may explain this. The V call is TRBV7-2, the J call TRBJ2-1, with TRBD2 identical over 9 bases. The CDR3 contains 17 residues. Germline CDR1 is SGHTA and CDR2 is FQGNSA. The CDR3 coding sequence is TGTGCCGGCAGCTTAAGGGTTGGCGGGGGGGCCCCCAATGAGCAGTTCTTC. As protein: CAGSLRVGGGAPNEQFF.

This clonotype was picked up one time. This could be a read error, since a much larger clone is one nucleotide away. The chain carries TRBV7-2 and TRBJ1-2; D possibly corresponds to TRBD1 (5 bases). Germline V lookup: CDR1 SGHTA, CDR2 FQGNSA. The CDR3 consists of 14 residues. CDR3 nucleotide sequence: TGTGTCAGCAGTTTTCCAGGGACTAACTATGGCTACACCTTC. Translating gives CVSSFPGTNYGYTF.

This clonotype was found many times. CDR3 amino acids: CASSRTVRGPYGYTF. Here the CDR3 DNA reads TGCGCCAGCAGCCGAACGGTCAGGGGCCCCTATGGCTACACCTTC. The chain has TRBV4-3 and TRBJ1-2, with TRBD1 as a possible D gene (6 bases). V was cut by 4 bases and J by 4 bases, with 16 bases left in between. Per germline, CDR1 LGHNA and CDR2 YSLEER. There are 15 residues in the CDR3.

This clonotype was picked up many times. The chain carries TRBV5-1 and TRBJ2-1, with 8 nucleotides matching TRBD2. Germline V gene data show CDR1 as SGHRS and CDR2 as YFSETQ. The CDR3 consists of 15 residues. With 1 base clipped from V and 3 bases from J, the junction kept 3 bases outside the gene matches. CDR3 sequence: CASSLLSGGYNEQFF. The CDR3 DNA follows: TGCGCCAGCAGCTTGCTAAGCGGGGGCTACAATGAGCAGTTCTTC.

This clonotype has at least ten counts. CDR3 coding DNA: TGTGCCAGCAGCCAAAGATCCCAAGAGACCCAGTACTTC. Protein sequence: CASSQRSQETQYF. V is TRBV12-3 or TRBV12-4 and J is TRBJ2-5; D call uncertain. Trimming removed 6 bases from V and 1 base from J, with 9 bases in between. The CDR3 contains 13 residues.

V usage is TRBV6-6 and J usage is TRBJ1-5; D uncertain. Germline loops: CDR1 MNHNY, CDR2 SVGAGI (reference sequence). This CDR3 contains 16 residues. The ends were cut back, 1 base at V and 0 bases at J, with 10 bases in the middle. This chain's CDR3 is CASSYFGVDSNQPQHF. CDR3 in DNA: TGTGCCAGCAGTTACTTCGGGGTGGATAGCAATCAGCCCCAGCATTTT.